The 7 T cell receptor beta chains below all came from one sample that was sequenced in a study of control samples from healthy donors and cancer patients. The repertoire was sequenced with immunoSEQ multiplex PCR; TCRdb's copy has only in-frame clones and lacks some. Of 60,000 to 75,000 clones listed, nearly 85% are singletons. The specimen was blood. The receptors were sampled from a man over 45 in good health.

The table lists this clone with a count of one. This chain uses TRBV2 with TRBJ2-5; 14 bases line up with TRBD2. The V gene end was trimmed by 7 bases and the J gene end by 4 bases; junction bases not matched to a gene: 8. This CDR3 has 16 residues. Germline V gene data show CDR1 as SNHLY and CDR2 as FYNNEI. CDR3 sequence reads: CASTPGGLAGVETQYF. CDR3 sequence (DNA): TGTGCCAGCACTCCTGGGGGACTAGCGGGAGTAGAGACCCAGTACTTC.

This clone is a singleton in its sample. This rearrangement joins TRBV24-1 to TRBJ2-5, with TRBD2 identical over 9 bases. Germline V gene sequence: CDR1 KGHDR, CDR2 SFDVKD. This CDR3 has 13 residues. J lost 2 bases, V lost 10 bases, and 4 bases had no gene match. CDR3 loop: CATILAGQETQYF. As DNA, the CDR3 is TGTGCCACGATACTAGCGGGTCAAGAGACCCAGTACTTC.

The rearrangement joins TRBV6-1 to TRBJ2-6, with a possible D match to TRBD2 (5 bases). The CDR3 extends over 12 amino acids. Per germline, CDR1 MNHNS and CDR2 SASEGT. The ends were cut back, 2 bases at V and 12 bases at J, with 8 bases in the middle. The CDR3 region is CASSELAPVLTF. The CDR3 DNA follows: TGTGCCAGCAGTGAACTAGCCCCCGTCCTGACTTTC.

The V call is TRBV25-1, the J call TRBJ1-5; D gene uncertain. This CDR3 comprises 13 residues. CDR1 is MGHDK and CDR2 is SYGVNS in the germline V gene. V lost 3 bases to trimming and J lost 1 base, with 4 bases between them. The CDR3 DNA reads TGTGCCAGCAGTGACAGAAGCAATCAGCCCCAGCATTTT. It is translated as CASSDRSNQPQHF.

This CDR3 is CASSLEAGSGGQETQYF. CDR3 DNA: TGTGCCAGCAGCTTAGAGGCGGGAAGCGGGGGCCAAGAGACCCAGTACTTC. The rearrangement links TRBV7-6 to TRBJ2-5; 8 bases align to TRBD2. Losses at the gene ends were 1 base for V and 1 base for J; bases not matched to a gene: 8. This CDR3 has 17 residues. The germline V gene has CDR1 SGHVS and CDR2 FNYEAQ.

The chain links TRBV24-1 to TRBJ1-2; D might be TRBD1 (5 bases). Germline V CDR1 and CDR2: KGHDR, SFDVKD. Trimming shortened V by 6 bases and J by 5 bases, and 18 bases separated the two germline ends. The CDR3 contains 15 residues. The CDR3: CATSLGYGASYGYTF. CDR3 DNA sequence: TGTGCCACCAGTCTCGGTTACGGGGCTTCTTATGGCTACACCTTC.

The rearrangement joins TRBV4-3 to TRBJ2-2, with no clear D. V shed 3 bases and J shed 7 bases, with 9 bases lying between them. The CDR3 has 13 residues. CDR1 is LGHNA and CDR2 is YSLEER in the germline V gene. CDR3 DNA: TGCGCCAGCAGCCATGTTGGTGTCGGGGAGCTGTTTTTT. Its translation: CASSHVGVGELFF.